These T cell receptor beta chains were read from a single sample in a study of T-cell memory formation after mild COVID-19. TCRdb re-called the 5' RACE reads with MiXCR, one entry per CDR3 protein. The sample records roughly 600,000 distinct CDR3 sequences, approximately 19% being singletons. The sequenced material came from PBMCs or a T cell subset sorted from them (not recorded which). The receptors were sampled from an adult woman who had mild COVID-19 (a few samples of this study predate the infection). Cell type and time point are not known. The CDR3 runs from the conserved cysteine through the conserved F or W. The order of the fields is V gene, CDR3 length, D gene, J gene, clone size, CDR3 protein, CDR3 DNA. The D gene is left open where the match is weak. Clone size is shown for a subset of rows, as once, few, many or a class of expanded clone.

v_gene: TRBV20-1; len: 15; d_gene: .; j_gene: TRBJ2-7; abundance: few; CDR3aa: CSARWPSGGGSEQYF; CDR3nt: TGCAGTGCTAGGTGGCCTAGCGGAGGGGGCTCCGAGCAGTACTTC
v_gene: TRBV3-1; len: 15; d_gene: TRBD1; j_gene: TRBJ1-4; abundance: few; CDR3aa: CASSQGTGGSEKLFF; CDR3nt: TGTGCCAGCAGCCAAGGGACAGGGGGCAGTGAAAAACTGTTTTTT
v_gene: TRBV19; len: 14; d_gene: TRBD1; j_gene: TRBJ2-2; abundance: .; CDR3aa: CAGQGQGVAGELFF; CDR3nt: TGTGCCGGTCAGGGACAGGGGGTTGCCGGGGAGCTGTTTTTT
v_gene: TRBV25-1; len: 13; d_gene: .; j_gene: TRBJ2-5; abundance: few; CDR3aa: CASSEWALETQYF; CDR3nt: TGTGCCAGCAGTGAATGGGCCTTAGAGACCCAGTACTTC
v_gene: TRBV12-3/TRBV12-4; len: 15; d_gene: TRBD2; j_gene: TRBJ2-3; abundance: .; CDR3aa: CASSPGTSATDTQYF; CDR3nt: TGTGCCAGCAGTCCCGGGACTAGCGCGACAGATACGCAGTATTTT
v_gene: TRBV19; len: 16; d_gene: .; j_gene: TRBJ2-3; abundance: few; CDR3aa: CASSIGNGARADTQYF; CDR3nt: TGTGCCAGTAGTATCGGCAACGGGGCGAGGGCAGATACGCAGTATTTT
v_gene: TRBV28; len: 15; d_gene: .; j_gene: TRBJ2-7; abundance: once; CDR3aa: CASSPVQGSIYEQYF; CDR3nt: TGTGCCAGCAGCCCAGTCCAGGGATCGATATACGAGCAGTACTTC
v_gene: TRBV5-6; len: 13; d_gene: .; j_gene: TRBJ1-5; abundance: .; CDR3aa: CASSQRHRRPQHF; CDR3nt: TGTGCCAGCAGCCAAAGACACCGCCGGCCCCAGCATTTT
v_gene: TRBV6-2/TRBV6-3; len: 16; d_gene: .; j_gene: TRBJ2-6; abundance: .; CDR3aa: CASWAPIGSGANVLTF; CDR3nt: TGTGCCAGTTGGGCCCCTATTGGGTCTGGGGCCAACGTCCTGACTTTC
v_gene: TRBV12-3/TRBV12-4; len: 14; d_gene: .; j_gene: TRBJ1-1; abundance: few; CDR3aa: CASSQGTWNTEAFF; CDR3nt: TGTGCCAGCAGCCAAGGGACATGGAACACTGAAGCTTTCTTT
v_gene: TRBV7-2; len: 13; d_gene: .; j_gene: TRBJ2-1; abundance: few; CDR3aa: CASSLARDNEQFF; CDR3nt: TGTGCCAGCAGCTTAGCACGGGACAATGAGCAGTTCTTC
v_gene: TRBV5-1; len: 14; d_gene: TRBD1; j_gene: TRBJ1-4; abundance: many; CDR3aa: CASSLTRGNEKLFF; CDR3nt: TGCGCCAGCAGCTTGACCAGGGGGAATGAAAAACTGTTTTTT
v_gene: TRBV2; len: 15; d_gene: .; j_gene: TRBJ2-7; abundance: .; CDR3aa: CASSEAGGASYEQYF; CDR3nt: TGTGCCAGCAGTGAAGCTGGCGGTGCCTCCTACGAGCAGTACTTC
v_gene: TRBV2; len: 17; d_gene: TRBD2; j_gene: TRBJ2-3; abundance: .; CDR3aa: CASRVTQRGGGTDTQYF; CDR3nt: TGTGCCAGCAGGGTAACGCAGCGGGGGGGCGGGACAGATACGCAGTATTTT
v_gene: TRBV12-3/TRBV12-4; len: 16; d_gene: TRBD1; j_gene: TRBJ1-5; abundance: .; CDR3aa: CASSLASDRSNQPQHF; CDR3nt: TGTGCCAGCAGTTTAGCGTCGGACAGGTCCAATCAGCCCCAGCATTTT
v_gene: TRBV15; len: 18; d_gene: TRBD1; j_gene: TRBJ2-1; abundance: .; CDR3aa: CATSRPYNNRGKANEQFF; CDR3nt: TGTGCCACCAGCAGGCCGTATAATAACAGGGGAAAGGCGAATGAGCAGTTCTTC
v_gene: TRBV19; len: 15; d_gene: .; j_gene: TRBJ2-3; abundance: .; CDR3aa: CASRGGAQSTDTQYF; CDR3nt: TGTGCCAGTAGGGGGGGGGCGCAGAGCACAGATACGCAGTATTTT
v_gene: TRBV29-1; len: 14; d_gene: .; j_gene: TRBJ2-1; abundance: few; CDR3aa: CSVPGVAYYNEQFF; CDR3nt: TGCAGCGTCCCAGGGGTAGCGTACTACAATGAGCAGTTCTTC
v_gene: TRBV6-2/TRBV6-3; len: 16; d_gene: .; j_gene: TRBJ1-3; abundance: .; CDR3aa: CASRPWDASSGNTIYF; CDR3nt: TGTGCCAGCAGACCTTGGGACGCGAGCTCTGGAAACACCATATATTTT
v_gene: TRBV5-1; len: 16; d_gene: TRBD1; j_gene: TRBJ1-2; abundance: few; CDR3aa: CASSRDRPVANYGYTF; CDR3nt: TGCGCCAGCAGCAGGGACAGGCCCGTTGCTAACTATGGCTACACCTTC
v_gene: TRBV4-3; len: 15; d_gene: TRBD1; j_gene: TRBJ2-7; abundance: few; CDR3aa: CASSQERQGNYEQYF; CDR3nt: TGCGCCAGCAGCCAAGAGAGACAGGGAAACTACGAGCAGTACTTC
v_gene: TRBV30; len: 15; d_gene: .; j_gene: TRBJ2-6; abundance: .; CDR3aa: CAYSGFAGGANVLTF; CDR3nt: TGTGCCTACTCAGGGTTCGCTGGGGGGGCCAACGTCCTGACTTTC
v_gene: TRBV4-2; len: 14; d_gene: .; j_gene: TRBJ1-1; abundance: .; CDR3aa: CASSTRDGYTEAFF; CDR3nt: TGTGCCAGCAGCACCCGGGACGGATACACTGAAGCTTTCTTT
v_gene: TRBV30; len: 13; d_gene: .; j_gene: TRBJ2-5; abundance: .; CDR3aa: CAWAPGVQETQYF; CDR3nt: TGTGCCTGGGCCCCGGGGGTCCAAGAGACCCAGTACTTC
v_gene: TRBV5-1; len: 15; d_gene: TRBD1; j_gene: TRBJ1-1; abundance: .; CDR3aa: CASSLETGGYPEALF; CDR3nt: TGCGCCAGCAGCCTAGAGACAGGGGGCTATCCTGAAGCTTTATTT
v_gene: TRBV5-1; len: 13; d_gene: .; j_gene: TRBJ2-7; abundance: few; CDR3aa: CASSKGLNYEQYF; CDR3nt: TGCGCCAGCAGCAAGGGACTGAACTACGAGCAGTACTTC
v_gene: TRBV7-6; len: 14; d_gene: TRBD1; j_gene: TRBJ2-7; abundance: many; CDR3aa: CASSQRQGTYEQYF; CDR3nt: TGTGCCAGCAGCCAACGACAGGGGACCTACGAGCAGTACTTC
v_gene: TRBV18; len: 13; d_gene: .; j_gene: TRBJ1-1; abundance: .; CDR3aa: CASSSTRGTEAFF; CDR3nt: TGTGCCAGCTCGTCAACGAGAGGAACTGAAGCTTTCTTT
v_gene: TRBV25-1; len: 17; d_gene: TRBD2; j_gene: TRBJ2-5; abundance: few; CDR3aa: CASSGLAGGPLGETQYF; CDR3nt: TGTGCCAGCAGTGGATTAGCGGGAGGGCCTTTAGGGGAGACCCAGTACTTC
v_gene: TRBV29-1; len: 12; d_gene: .; j_gene: TRBJ2-7; abundance: .; CDR3aa: CSVTHLRDEQYF; CDR3nt: TGCAGCGTTACCCACCTTCGGGACGAGCAGTACTTC
v_gene: TRBV6-2/TRBV6-3; len: 14; d_gene: TRBD2; j_gene: TRBJ2-7; abundance: .; CDR3aa: CASTKRGGDYEQYF; CDR3nt: TGTGCCAGCACCAAGCGGGGGGGTGACTACGAGCAGTACTTC
v_gene: TRBV27; len: 13; d_gene: .; j_gene: TRBJ2-7; abundance: once; CDR3aa: CASSFSGLSEQYF; CDR3nt: TGTGCCAGCAGTTTCTCAGGGTTATCCGAGCAGTACTTC
v_gene: TRBV2; len: 17; d_gene: TRBD1; j_gene: TRBJ1-1; abundance: few; CDR3aa: CASSDTAVGQGARRAFF; CDR3nt: TGTGCCAGCAGTGACACCGCCGTAGGACAGGGGGCTAGGAGAGCTTTCTTT
v_gene: TRBV7-2; len: 16; d_gene: .; j_gene: TRBJ2-5; abundance: many; CDR3aa: CASSLGHRISQETQYF; CDR3nt: TGTGCCAGCAGCTTAGGGCACAGAATTTCTCAAGAGACCCAGTACTTC
v_gene: TRBV4-2; len: 13; d_gene: .; j_gene: TRBJ1-1; abundance: .; CDR3aa: CASSQDLGLEAFF; CDR3nt: TGTGCCAGCAGCCAAGATTTGGGCCTTGAAGCTTTCTTT
v_gene: TRBV21-1; len: 16; d_gene: .; j_gene: TRBJ2-4; abundance: few; CDR3aa: CASSHGGGHVKNIQYF; CDR3nt: TGTGCCAGCAGCCACGGGGGGGGACATGTCAAAAACATTCAGTACTTC
v_gene: TRBV4-1; len: 18; d_gene: .; j_gene: TRBJ2-5; abundance: .; CDR3aa: CASSQGTLVGAVQETQYF; CDR3nt: TGCGCCAGCAGCCAAGGGACTCTCGTTGGGGCGGTCCAAGAGACCCAGTACTTC
v_gene: TRBV5-6; len: 13; d_gene: TRBD1; j_gene: TRBJ1-2; abundance: few; CDR3aa: CASSPTGAVSYTF; CDR3nt: TGTGCCAGCAGCCCAACAGGGGCAGTAAGCTACACCTTC
v_gene: TRBV19; len: 12; d_gene: .; j_gene: TRBJ2-5; abundance: .; CDR3aa: CASSIASETQYF; CDR3nt: TGTGCCAGTAGTATAGCTTCAGAGACCCAGTACTTC
v_gene: TRBV24-1; len: 16; d_gene: .; j_gene: TRBJ2-1; abundance: .; CDR3aa: CATSDLSDRKDNEQFF; CDR3nt: TGTGCCACCAGTGATTTGTCGGACAGAAAGGATAATGAGCAGTTCTTC
v_gene: TRBV5-1; len: 11; d_gene: .; j_gene: TRBJ2-3; abundance: .; CDR3aa: CANLLRDTQYF; CDR3nt: TGCGCCAACCTCCTTCGGGATACGCAGTATTTT
v_gene: TRBV4-1; len: 13; d_gene: TRBD1; j_gene: TRBJ1-2; abundance: few; CDR3aa: CASRPTGGSGYTF; CDR3nt: TGCGCCAGCAGGCCAACAGGGGGCTCTGGCTACACCTTC
v_gene: TRBV3-1; len: 14; d_gene: TRBD2; j_gene: TRBJ2-5; abundance: .; CDR3aa: CASSGTSDQETQYF; CDR3nt: TGTGCCAGCAGTGGGACTAGCGACCAAGAGACCCAGTACTTC
v_gene: TRBV5-1; len: 13; d_gene: .; j_gene: TRBJ2-7; abundance: many; CDR3aa: CASSLAAAYEQYF; CDR3nt: TGCGCCAGCAGCTTGGCAGCTGCCTACGAGCAGTACTTC
v_gene: TRBV5-1; len: 15; d_gene: TRBD1; j_gene: TRBJ1-6; abundance: .; CDR3aa: CASSLDGQGDSPLHF; CDR3nt: TGCGCCAGCAGCTTGGACGGACAGGGGGATTCACCCCTCCACTTT
v_gene: TRBV24-1; len: 13; d_gene: .; j_gene: TRBJ2-3; abundance: .; CDR3aa: CATSTSTADTQYF; CDR3nt: TGTGCCACTTCGACTAGTACCGCAGATACGCAGTATTTT
v_gene: TRBV6-2/TRBV6-3; len: 16; d_gene: .; j_gene: TRBJ1-1; abundance: .; CDR3aa: CASSYLPRTANTEAFF; CDR3nt: TGTGCCAGCAGTTACCTCCCAAGGACCGCGAACACTGAAGCTTTCTTT
v_gene: TRBV5-1; len: 15; d_gene: .; j_gene: TRBJ2-1; abundance: .; CDR3aa: CASTPGGSSYNEQFF; CDR3nt: TGCGCCAGCACCCCAGGGGGGAGCTCCTACAATGAGCAGTTCTTC
v_gene: TRBV30; len: 15; d_gene: TRBD2; j_gene: TRBJ2-2; abundance: .; CDR3aa: CAWSSGLAGGGELFF; CDR3nt: TGTGCCTGGAGCTCGGGACTAGCGGGAGGCGGGGAGCTGTTTTTT
v_gene: TRBV14; len: 15; d_gene: TRBD2; j_gene: TRBJ2-1; abundance: .; CDR3aa: CASSQGSSGVHEQFF; CDR3nt: TGTGCCAGCAGCCAAGGGTCCAGCGGGGTACATGAGCAGTTCTTC
v_gene: TRBV15; len: 13; d_gene: .; j_gene: TRBJ2-7; abundance: .; CDR3aa: CATSRVPSYEQYF; CDR3nt: TGTGCCACCAGCAGAGTTCCTTCCTACGAGCAGTACTTC
v_gene: TRBV5-5; len: 16; d_gene: .; j_gene: TRBJ1-1; abundance: few; CDR3aa: CASSLDQGLGNTEAFF; CDR3nt: TGTGCCAGCAGCTTGGATCAGGGGTTGGGTAACACTGAAGCTTTCTTT
v_gene: TRBV2; len: 12; d_gene: TRBD1; j_gene: TRBJ2-2; abundance: .; CDR3aa: CASSQGAGELFF; CDR3nt: TGTGCCTCAAGCCAGGGGGCCGGGGAGCTGTTTTTT
v_gene: TRBV6-1; len: 13; d_gene: .; j_gene: TRBJ1-1; abundance: .; CDR3aa: CASSEALDTEAFF; CDR3nt: TGTGCCAGCAGTGAAGCCTTGGACACTGAAGCTTTCTTT